One sample yielded the 27 T cell receptor beta chains listed below, sequenced in a study of regulatory T cells in long-lasting Graves disease. The time point: newly diagnosed GD, antithyroid drugs for less than 3 months. Following extraction of RNA from PBMCs, that RNA was used to make the TCR library. Building the TCR beta libraries relied on iRepertoire HTBI primers, and CDR3 regions underwent Arm-PCR. TCRdb ran MiXCR on the multiplex PCR reads and lists one entry per CDR3 protein. The sample records hundreds of thousands of distinct CDR3 sequences, about 16% being singletons. The sample also formed part of further work on T cells in Graves' hyperthyroidism and ophthalmopathy.

This specimen consisted of peripheral blood mononuclear cells (PBMCs), obtained at new diagnosis, from a patient treated with antithyroid drugs. These receptors originate from a woman aged 35 to 59 with Graves disease.

Comment on this clonotype: With a much larger clone just one base away, this may be a read error. The chain combines TRBV13 with TRBJ2-1; TRBD2 matches at 11 bases. CDR1 and CDR2 (germline): PRHDT, FYEKMQ (reference sequence). CDR3 length equals 16 residues. The CDR3, as DNA: TGTGCCAGCAGCCACACTAGCGGGGGCCCTCGAAATGAGCAGCTCTTC. Protein product: CASSHTSGGPRNEQLF.

A word on this clonotype: Relative to the germline gene, one junction end is altered; a read error may explain this. The chain uses TRBV7-2 and TRBJ1-3, with D maybe TRBD1 (6 bases). Germline lookup yields CDR1 SGHTA and CDR2 FQGNSA. The length of the CDR3 is 14 residues. In nucleotides, the CDR3 is TGTGCCAGCAGGAACAGGGCTGCTGGAAACACCATACATTTT. It encodes CASRNRAAGNTIHF. The whole variable domain, remainder taken from reference TRBV7-2 and TRBJ1-3, is GAGVSQSPSNKVTEKGKDVELRCDPISGHTALYWYRQSLGQGLEFLIYFQGNSAPDKSGLPSDRFSAERTGGSVSTLTIQRTQQEDSAVYLCASRNRAAGNTIHFGEGSWLTVV.

This clonotype was picked up a small number of times. The chain uses TRBV9 and TRBJ2-1, with D perhaps given as TRBD1 or TRBD2 (6 bases each). CDR3 size: 15 residues. Germline V lookup: CDR1 SGDLS, CDR2 YYNGEE. V lost 3 bases and J 7 bases, leaving 17 bases between the germline ends. CDR3 coding DNA: TGTGCCAGCAGCGCCTCATGGAGGGGGAGGAATGAGCAGTTCTTC. It encodes CASSASWRGRNEQFF.

This clonotype was seen repeatedly, ten times or more. CDR3 nucleotides: TGTGCCAGCAGTTTTACCCGTGGGCTTAATTCACCCCTCCACTTT. The encoded protein is CASSFTRGLNSPLHF. The V and J genes are TRBV27 and TRBJ1-6, with D hard to call. CDR3 length: 15 residues. Trimming left V 3 bases short and J 6 bases short, with 12 bases between. Per germline, CDR1 MNHEY and CDR2 SMNVEV (reference sequence).

J is TRBJ2-4 and V is TRBV27; D may be TRBD1 (7 bases). The germline V and J ends were trimmed by 0 bases and 8 bases, with 14 bases remaining between them. The V gene's germline CDR1 is MNHEY and CDR2 SMNVEV (reference sequence). This CDR3 has 15 amino acids. This chain's CDR3 is CASSLSGQGGDIQYF. For the CDR3, the DNA is TGTGCCAGCAGTTTATCGGGGCAGGGGGGCGACATTCAGTACTTC.

This clonotype has only a few counts. DNA for the CDR3: TGTGCCACCAGTGGAGGGCCCCTGAACACTGAAGCTTTCTTT. It is translated as CATSGGPLNTEAFF. This chain joins TRBV24-1 and TRBJ1-1; D remains unclear. Germline V CDR1 and CDR2: KGHDR, SFDVKD. V lost 5 bases to trimming and J lost 0 bases, with 9 bases between them. The CDR3 has 14 amino acids.

In this sample, this clonotype turned up many times. The chain employs TRBV7-9 and TRBJ1-5; 8 bases map to TRBD1. This CDR3 is 14 amino acids long. J gave up 6 bases and V 5 bases, and 6 bases lay outside the gene matches. Germline lookup yields CDR1 SEHNR and CDR2 FQNEAQ (reference sequence). The CDR3 coding sequence is TGTGCCAGCAGCCCTAGGACAGGGTTTCAGCCCCAGCATTTT. This codes for CASSPRTGFQPQHF.

This clonotype was seen ten or more times. V is TRBV12-5 and J is TRBJ2-5, with 8 bases fitting TRBD2. This CDR3 region has 12 residues. CDR1 LGHNT and CDR2 FRNRAP come from the germline V gene. The V gene end was trimmed by 6 bases and the J gene end by 3 bases; junction bases not matched to a gene: 0. CDR3 residues: CASGRGEETQYF. CDR3 sequence (DNA): TGTGCTAGTGGGCGGGGGGAAGAGACCCAGTACTTC. The entire variable domain, with the rest obtained from reference TRBV12-5 and TRBJ2-5, is as follows: DARVTQTPRHKVTEMGQEVTMRCQPILGHNTVFWYRQTMMQGLELLAYFRNRAPLDDSGMPKDRFSAEMPDATLATLKIQPSEPRDSAVYFCASGRGEETQYFGPGTRLLVL.

This clonotype was detected many times. The CDR3 sequence is CASNPMLGGGYTF. The CDR3 DNA reads as TGTGCCAGCAATCCGATGTTAGGGGGAGGCTACACCTTC. This rearrangement joins TRBV7-9 to TRBJ1-2, with a tentative D call TRBD1 (6 bases). V lost 7 bases and J lost 8, with 17 bases in between. Per the germline V gene, CDR1 is SEHNR and CDR2 is FQNEAQ (reference sequence). CDR3 length: 13 amino acids.

The V call is TRBV12-3 or TRBV12-4, the J call TRBJ2-3, with 10 bases lining up with TRBD1. J lost 5 bases, V lost 1 base, and 6 bases had no gene match. The CDR3 runs 16 residues. The CDR3 is CASSLDLRTGGDTQYF. CDR3 nucleotides: TGTGCCAGCAGTTTAGATCTCCGGACAGGGGGAGATACGCAGTATTTT.

This clonotype has at least ten counts. The CDR3 here is CASSLAWRGTEAFF. The CDR3 region has the DNA TGTGCCAGCAGTTTAGCCTGGCGTGGCACTGAAGCTTTCTTT. The chain uses TRBV12-3 or TRBV12-4 and TRBJ1-1; D gene uncertain. This CDR3 spans 14 amino acids. With 0 bases removed from V and 4 bases from J, the gap between germline ends came to 9 bases.

For this clonotype: Since a much larger clone is just one base distant, this may be a read error. This chain connects TRBV2 to TRBJ1-2; D ambiguous. Germline CDR1 is SNHLY and CDR2 is FYNNEI. The CDR3 contains 10 residues. CDR3 bases: TGTGCCAGGAAAGGAGGCGGCTACGCCTTC. Amino acid sequence: CARKGGGYAF.

This clonotype occurred many times. In DNA, the CDR3 is TGTGCCAGCAGGACACAGGGGATGGATACGCAGTATTTT. Translating gives CASRTQGMDTQYF. This chain uses TRBV6-1 with TRBJ2-3; 7 bases map to TRBD1. The germline gives CDR1 MNHNS, CDR2 SASEGT. This CDR3 region has 13 residues. V lost 6 bases to trimming and J lost 6 bases; unmatched junction nucleotides: 6.

This clonotype was seen a handful of times. V gene TRBV27 combines with J gene TRBJ1-1, with 7 bases matching TRBD1. V was pared by 8 bases and J by 0 bases, with 18 bases of the junction left unmatched. The CDR3 is 18 residues long. Germline V gene data show CDR1 as MNHEY and CDR2 as SMNVEV (reference sequence). For the CDR3, the DNA is TGTGCCAGCCTTTTCCGCATGGACAGGACCCGAATGAACACTGAAGCTTTCTTT. This gives the protein CASLFRMDRTRMNTEAFF.

Of note for this clonotype: A read error likely explains this, since a far larger clone differs by one base. The gene calls are TRBV2 and TRBJ2-1; D is uncertain. Germline V gene data show CDR1 as SNHLY and CDR2 as FYNNEI. The CDR3 loop spans 15 amino acids. The V and J ends lost 2 bases and 10 bases respectively, with 18 bases between them. The CDR3 reads CASSEFRGYSYEQFF. Here the CDR3 DNA reads TGTGCCAGCAGTGAATTTCGAGGATACTCCTACGAGCAGTTCTTC.

This clonotype was seen a handful of times. CDR3 DNA: TGTGCCAGCAGTCTGGAGCCGAGGGGAGGCTACACCTTC. As protein: CASSLEPRGGYTF. The genes are TRBV27 and TRBJ1-2, with TRBD1 as a possible D gene (5 bases). Germline values: CDR1 MNHEY, CDR2 SMNVEV (reference sequence). The V end lost 5 bases, the J end lost 8 bases, and 15 bases lay between the germline ends. The CDR3 consists of 13 residues.

The chain is built from TRBV7-9 and TRBJ1-6, with D possibly matching TRBD1 (5 bases). Germline values: CDR1 SEHNR, CDR2 FQNEAQ (reference sequence). Trimming pared 9 bases from V and 0 bases from J, leaving 18 bases between. This CDR3 contains 17 residues. CDR3 DNA sequence: TGTGCCAGTCAGGGTGCGGGATGGAGCTCCTATAATTCACCCCTCCACTTT. Its protein product is CASQGAGWSSYNSPLHF.

There are a few counts of this clonotype. The V gene is TRBV5-1, the J gene TRBJ1-4; D might be TRBD1 (6 bases). The CDR3 totals 16 residues. Germline V gene lookup returns CDR1 SGHRS and CDR2 YFSETQ. V lost 4 bases to trimming and J lost 8 bases, with 21 bases between them. CDR3 DNA: TGCGCCAGCAGCCCGATGTACAGGGTAGAGTTCGAAAAACTGTTTTTT. This sequence encodes CASSPMYRVEFEKLFF.

The chain links TRBV11-2 to TRBJ2-7, with 8 nucleotides matching TRBD2. Germline values: CDR1 SGHAT, CDR2 FQNNGV. J lost 2 bases, V lost 1 base, and 7 bases had no gene match. The CDR3 is 16 amino acids. CDR3 sequence: CASSLVVGTRTYEQYF. The DNA for the CDR3 is TGTGCCAGCAGCTTAGTCGTAGGGACTAGGACCTACGAGCAGTACTTC.

A note on this clonotype: This may come from a read error, since a much larger clone is one base off. The chain employs TRBV2 and TRBJ2-3; weak D call: TRBD2 (7 bases). CDR1 and CDR2 from the germline V gene are SNHLY and FYNNEI. The CDR3 runs 16 residues. The CDR3 DNA follows: TGTGTCAGCCTGATGCTCGCGGGGGACATCACAGATACGCAGTATTTT. Amino acid sequence: CVSLMLAGDITDTQYF.

This clonotype appeared many times. The V and J genes are TRBV7-9 and TRBJ2-1; D is undetermined. The CDR3 has 14 residues. Trimming shortened V by 5 bases and J by 0 bases, and 8 bases separated the two germline ends. From germline, CDR1 is SEHNR and CDR2 FQNEAQ (reference sequence). The CDR3 nucleotides are TGTGCCAGCAGCCTTAGCACCTCCTACAATGAGCAGTTCTTC. This translates into CASSLSTSYNEQFF.

In its sample, this clonotype was seen many times. This chain uses TRBV2 with TRBJ1-5; 9 bases line up with TRBD1. The CDR3 is 15 amino acids. Germline lookup yields CDR1 SNHLY and CDR2 FYNNEI. The trim removed 6 bases at V and 3 bases at J, leaving 6 bases unmatched. CDR3 residues: CASSLQGAPNQPQHF. As DNA, the CDR3 is TGTGCCAGCAGCCTACAGGGGGCCCCCAATCAGCCCCAGCATTTT.

This clonotype was recorded many times. V is TRBV20-1 and J is TRBJ1-3; D perhaps matches TRBD1 (5 bases). Germline loops: CDR1 DFQATT, CDR2 SNEGSKA (reference sequence). Trimming removed 3 bases at V and 9 bases at J, with 18 bases between. The length of the CDR3 is 14 residues. CDR3 sequence (DNA): TGCAGTGCTAGGGACAAGAGGCAGGGACCCACCATATATTTT. Protein: CSARDKRQGPTIYF.

In its sample, this clonotype was seen many times. The V gene is TRBV5-1, the J gene TRBJ1-1; 8 bases agree with TRBD1. The germline V gene has CDR1 SGHRS and CDR2 YFSETQ. Germline trimming cut 1 base from V and 6 bases from J; bases unmatched to any gene: 8. CDR3 length equals 15 residues. CDR3 coding DNA: TGCGCCAGCAGCTTGTCGGCAGGGGGCTACGCTGAAGCTTTCTTT. Its translation: CASSLSAGGYAEAFF.

Remarks on this clonotype: This probably arose from a read error, given a far larger clone one base away. A read error is likely, as this CDR3 ends without the conserved phenylalanine or tryptophan. The chain uses TRBV7-3 and TRBJ1-1; TRBD1 agrees at 7 bases. CDR3 length equals 13 residues. The ends lost 5 bases at V and 4 bases at J; junction bases unmatched: 4. Germline lookup yields CDR1 SGHTA and CDR2 FQGTGA. CDR3 in DNA: TGTGCCAGCAGCCCCGGGACAGCCACTGAAGCTTTCCTT. This translates into CASSPGTATEAFL.

The genes are TRBV3-1 and TRBJ1-4; D is uncertain. Germline values: CDR1 LGHDT, CDR2 YNNKEL (reference sequence). The CDR3 is made up of 15 amino acids. Trimming stripped 4 bases from V and 1 base from J, with 10 bases between. The CDR3 sequence is CASSPWVGTNEKLFF. The CDR3 bases are TGTGCCAGCAGCCCTTGGGTTGGAACTAATGAAAAACTGTTTTTT.

The chain has TRBV10-2 and TRBJ1-6; a weak D match, TRBD1 (6 bases). Per the germline V gene, CDR1 is WSHSY and CDR2 is SAAADI. The CDR3 is 16 residues long. With 6 bases removed from V and 9 bases from J, the gap between germline ends came to 21 bases. The CDR3 sequence: CASRHSIQGGLSPLHF. The CDR3 nucleotides are TGCGCCAGCAGACACTCGATACAGGGCGGCCTTTCACCCCTCCACTTT.